This T cell receptor (beta chain) stems from a study of graft-versus-host responses after intestinal transplantation. Study-level information: All recipients were given anti-thymocyte globulin induction, and tacrolimus and steroids were then administered for around three years. Study-wide results and caveats: In patients with graft-donor T cell macrochimerism, allograft graft-versus-host to host-versus-graft clonal ratios were high. Researchers found peak circulating GvH clone levels linked to early post-transplant HvG declines. The authors found GvH clones in recipient marrow, some appearing first in ileum or blood.

Per germline, CDR1 MDHEN and CDR2 SYDVKM. This CDR3 is built from 16 residues. V lost 6 bases, J lost 5 bases, and 21 bases lay in between. Note on this clone: Its antigen is unknown.

Sequencing was performed with immunoSEQ multiplex PCR; in TCRdb, only in-frame clones are kept and a portion is missing. The sample lists about 88,000 clones, 80% to 95% occurring once. This TCR came from a human donor who received an intestinal transplant. The sequences come from unstimulated CD4+ T cells sorted from spleen or lymph node cells, collected before intestinal transplant. The rearrangement uses TRBV28 and TRBJ2-3; possible D gene TRBD2, 6 bases. The CDR3 is CASSSVDTGGLDTQYF. CDR3 DNA sequence: TGTGCCAGCAGCTCGGTCGATACCGGGGGTTTAGATACGCAGTATTTT.